This T cell receptor beta chain was recorded in a study of blood T cell repertoires in COVID-19. In the original analysis: Scientists estimated how many nucleated cells there were by amplifying reference gene primers. Profiling relied on immunoSEQ multiplex PCR, and the TCRdb table lists in-frame clones only, not all of them. V and J calls and clone size come straight from that table; D and trimming were deduced from the DNA. In the table there are roughly 100,000 clones, roughly 82% of which are singletons. V dropped 0 bases and J dropped 7 bases, with 14 bases sitting between them. This CDR3 comprises 15 residues. Germline CDR1 is LNHNV and CDR2 is YYDKDF (reference sequence).

V and J are TRBV15 and TRBJ2-3, with D perhaps TRBD2 (6 bases). Specimen: peripheral blood. The sequence derives from a man aged 60 to 75 with acute or convalescent COVID-19. The DNA for the CDR3 is TGTGCCACCAGCAGAGAAACCGCTAGCGAGTATACGCAGTATTTT. It encodes CATSRETASEYTQYF. Full variable domain (remainder filled in from reference TRBV15 and TRBJ2-3): DAMVIQNPRYQVTQFGKPVTLSCSQTLNHNVMYWYQQKSSQAPKLLFHYYDKDFNNEADTPDNFQSRRPNTSFCFLDIRSPGLGDTAMYLCATSRETASEYTQYFGPGTRLTVL.